This T cell receptor (beta chain) was sequenced for a study of blood T cells in healthy people across ages. Findings and caveats of the study: Age advanced and TCR beta diversity per million T cells fell, roughly linearly.

For this clonotype: The antigen remains undetermined.

Russia was home to the donors, healthy Caucasian individuals aged about 6 to 90. Alongside a J-beta primer mix, a sample-barcoded 5' primer served in a second PCR lasting about 7 to 12 cycles. TCRdb re-called the 5' RACE reads through MiXCR, storing one row per CDR3 protein. The sample contains 700,000 or so distinct CDR3 sequences, about 24% of which appear only once. The source material was blood. This TCR derives from a man in his 70s in good health.

As DNA, the CDR3 is TGTGCCAGCACCGTGTGGGGCAGGCAAGAGACCCAGTACTTC. It yields the protein CASTVWGRQETQYF. The V gene is TRBV12-3 or TRBV12-4, the J gene TRBJ2-5, with D possibly being TRBD1 (5 bases). V was trimmed by 7 bases and J by 2 bases, leaving 14 bases between them. CDR3 length: 14 residues.